This T cell receptor beta chain is from a study of blood T cell repertoires in COVID-19. Only in-frame clones appear in the TCRdb table, and some are missing; sequencing was by immunoSEQ multiplex PCR. Among approximately 230,000 clones listed, more than 75% were seen once. Looked up from germline, CDR1 is SEHNR and CDR2 is FQNEAQ (reference sequence). V was pared by 6 bases and J by 7 bases, with 9 bases between. This CDR3 region has 12 residues. The receptor was isolated from a man aged 40-49 years who had recovered from COVID-19. Specimen: PBMCs or T cells enriched from blood (not recorded which). V is TRBV7-9 and J is TRBJ1-4, with D maybe TRBD1 (5 bases). CDR3 region: CASRHRSEKLFF. The CDR3 DNA reads TGTGCCAGCAGACACAGGAGTGAAAAACTGTTTTTT.